At least ten counts were recorded for the clone carrying this T cell receptor (beta chain). Its antigen remains unidentified. A junction end diverges from the germline sequence, so it may reflect a read error. For TCR beta, libraries came from iRepertoire HTBI primers and Arm-PCR of CDR3 regions. TCRdb passed the multiplex PCR reads through MiXCR, listing each CDR3 protein once. The sample has 600,000 to 650,000 distinct CDR3 sequences, 16% seen once. Time point reported: newly diagnosed GD, antithyroid drugs for less than 3 months. Scientists built the TCR library using RNA that was extracted from PBMCs. Enrollment of patients was through an endocrinology department in Xi'an, China. This record comes from a study of regulatory T cells in long-lasting Graves disease. Study-wide results and limits: Accuracy was perhaps lowered by the small sample size. In persistent patients, shared public clonotypes (roughly 2,800) outnumbered those in new patients (about 1,000).

These records were also assigned to another study, of T cells in Graves' hyperthyroidism and ophthalmopathy. This second report adds: Appearing also in blood were most of the thyroid clonotypes expanded above 0.001.

This TCR derives from a woman aged 25 to 39 with Graves disease. Sequences were derived from peripheral blood mononuclear cells (PBMCs), sampled at new diagnosis, from a patient treated with antithyroid drugs.

The CDR3 DNA follows: TGTGCCAGCAGCTTAACACAAGAGACCCAGTACTTC. Its protein is CASSLTQETQYF. The chain uses TRBV5-1 and TRBJ2-5, with unresolved D. Germline values: CDR1 SGHRS, CDR2 YFSETQ. This CDR3 is 12 amino acids long. The whole variable domain, filled in from reference TRBV5-1 and TRBJ2-5, reads KAGVTQTPRYLIKTRGQQVTLSCSPISGHRSVSWYQQTPGQGLQFLFEYFSETQRNKGNFPGRFSGRQFSNSRSEMNVSTLELGDSALYLCASSLTQETQYFGPGTRLLVL.